This T cell receptor (beta chain) stems from a study of OX40 agonist ivuxolimab in advanced cancers. Across the study: Patients receiving dose escalation had hepatocellular carcinoma, melanoma, renal cell or head and neck cancer. Whole-study findings and limits: What antigens the expanded peripheral T cells recognized was never established.

Using immunoSEQ multiplex PCR, the repertoire was profiled, and TCRdb retains in-frame clones only, with some absent. Found here are 30,000 to 35,000 clones, 84% of them singletons; the top ten hold less than 2%. From germline, CDR1 is MDHEN and CDR2 SYDVKM. The V end was cut by 6 bases, the J end by 4 bases, with 10 bases between. CDR3 length equals 13 residues. Turning to this clone: Antigen specificity is unknown.

Sequenced here: CD4+ or CD8+ T cells sorted from blood, sampled in a trial of the OX40 agonist ivuxolimab. This receptor was taken from an adult with an advanced solid tumor such as melanoma, head and neck, liver or kidney cancer. The chain carries TRBV28 and TRBJ2-1, with a tentative D call TRBD1 (6 bases). This CDR3 is CASRQGGYNEQFF. In nucleotides, the CDR3 is TGTGCCAGCAGACAGGGTGGGTACAATGAGCAGTTCTTC.